This TCR beta chain was obtained from a study of T cell repertoires in breast cancer (dated by TCRdb to the mid-2010s). A note on the overall study: Tumors, lymph nodes and peripheral blood lymphocytes from breast cancer patients, as well as peripheral blood from healthy control donors, were profiled. Tumors and tumor-involved lymph nodes were minced, digested with Liberase and DNase, and then passed through 70-um and 40-um filters. Most of the roughly 23 patient tumors analyzed for shared TCRs were ER+/PR+. Sequencing yielded on average approximately 500,000 sequences per sample and around 10 reads per input cell. Tumor-free lymph nodes were processed with no enzymatic digestion, and blood samples were separated using Ficoll. The controls were nine healthy donors whose age range was similar to that of the patients. Given the low mutational burden of breast cancer and the rarity of common mutations in breast cancer, it was reasoned that TCRs shared between breast cancer patients would target shared antigens.

General study outcomes and caveats: About fourfold more TCRs were shared with matched tumor repertoires by tumor-involved sentinel lymph nodes than by tumor-free nodes (approximately 8% versus 2%). Because transcript abundance and primer differences skewed clone recovery, emulsion RT-PCR was regarded as qualitative rather than quantitative. Genuine antitumor clones may have been missed because singleton TCRs were discarded and only part of each tumor was sampled. Shared TCRs were encoded by various nucleotide sequences, which suggests selection and expansion based on antigen. Shared TCRs showed TRBV7 predominance, possibly reflecting tumor recognition or mispriming bias from eight TRBV7 primers. Approximately 18 TCR pairs were shared across seven or more patient tumors and rarely found in control blood, suggesting possible tumor specificity.

As for this clonotype: Its antigen is currently not known. Base qualities were left out, and no much larger clone turns up one base away.

The method was emulsion pairing. A second nested PCR with blocking oligos suppressed unpaired genes, then a third nested PCR added Illumina adaptors and barcodes. Between roughly 5,000 and 280,000 T cells, along with C-region, Stepout and V-region primers, were included in each emulsion RT-PCR master mix. The Micellula Emulsion and Purification Kit was used to make the emulsions, and Qiagen OneStep RT-PCR reagents were used for RT-PCR. Pooled libraries were sequenced on an Illumina MiSeq with paired-end 2 x 250 reads. On the study's bioinformatics: Read pairs were joined in Galaxy and clipped at the engineered overlap into separate alpha and beta files, and reads that were not clipped were discarded. Alpha-beta pairs were assigned using CompleteTCR, a MiTCR-based pipeline in which chains sharing read cluster identifiers are linked by an R script. TCR sequences seen only once, which were about 1-3%, were removed as potential sequencing errors. The public reads were reprocessed in TCRdb via fastp at Q25 and MiXCR, keeping in-frame beta chains. Every entry covers one CDR3 protein and lists the most common genes and DNA from its rows. The V and J calls, along with clone size, are taken from TCRdb and not from the paper's own processing. This sample is represented by roughly 38,000 distinct CDR3 sequences; 45% to 55% of them were singletons. Less than 70% of the sample is in the top ten clones.

Including the terminal cysteine and phenylalanine, the CDR3 comprises 15 residues. Of the read, only the CDR3 DNA is kept; its 45 bases are in frame from base 1. V lost 5 bases and J lost 5 bases, and the count of bases not matched to a germline gene is 9. The germline V gene encodes CDR1 SGHTA and CDR2 FQGNSA. The study used an expanded emulsion RT-PCR method with primers for all TCR V genes to analyze paired alpha-beta TCRs of CD8+ T cells. CD8+ T cells were isolated with a CD8 positive selection kit and incubated overnight in about 9.9 IU/mL IL-2 before emulsion RT-PCR. This clonotype originated in a pool of human donors with breast cancer or a healthy control (not recorded which). The chain joins TRBV7-2 to TRBJ2-5; TRBD2 lines up with 9 middle nucleotides. The sequencing input was CD8+ T cells. This receptor carries the CDR3 CASSRRSGGTETQYF. In nucleotides, the sequence is TGTGCCAGCAGCCGACGTAGCGGGGGAACGGAGACCCAGTACTTC.